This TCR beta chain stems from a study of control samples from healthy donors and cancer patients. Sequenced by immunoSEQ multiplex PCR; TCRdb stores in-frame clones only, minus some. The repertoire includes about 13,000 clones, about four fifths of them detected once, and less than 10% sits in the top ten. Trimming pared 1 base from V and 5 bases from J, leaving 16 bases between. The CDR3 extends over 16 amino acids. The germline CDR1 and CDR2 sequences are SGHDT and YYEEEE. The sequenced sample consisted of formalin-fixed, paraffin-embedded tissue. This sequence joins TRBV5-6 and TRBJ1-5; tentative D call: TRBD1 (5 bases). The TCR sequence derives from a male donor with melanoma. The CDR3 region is CASSLNGQGRDQPQHF. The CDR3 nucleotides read TGTGCCAGCAGCTTGAATGGTCAGGGAAGGGATCAGCCCCAGCATTTT.